This T cell receptor (beta chain) originates from a study of identical twins. TCRdb reprocessed the 5' RACE reads via MiXCR and lists one record per CDR3 protein. The table has over 500,000 distinct CDR3 sequences, less than 25% seen once; the top ten hold about 0.91%. Germline CDR1 reads KGHDR; CDR2 reads SFDVKD. Losses at the gene ends were 1 base for V and 3 bases for J; bases not matched to a gene: 5. CDR3 size: 15 residues. A further study also used this sample, focusing on T cells expressing NK-cell markers. Per that study: As a fraction of CD8+ T cells, dominant NKG2C+ clonotypes reached about 1.0-7.5% in about six donors.

The sequenced material came from CD4+ T cells sorted from blood. The sequence derives from a woman between 18 and 29 years old in good health. The J gene is TRBJ2-7, the V gene TRBV24-1, with 7 bases matching TRBD1. The CDR3 spells CATSDFGRGIYEQYF. Here the CDR3 DNA reads TGTGCCACCAGTGATTTTGGCAGGGGGATCTACGAGCAGTACTTC.